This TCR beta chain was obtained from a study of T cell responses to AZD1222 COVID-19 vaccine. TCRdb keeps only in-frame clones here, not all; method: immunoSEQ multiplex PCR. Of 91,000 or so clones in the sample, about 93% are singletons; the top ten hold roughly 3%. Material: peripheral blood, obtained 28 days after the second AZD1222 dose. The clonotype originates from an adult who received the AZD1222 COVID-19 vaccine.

The DNA of the CDR3 is TGTGCCAGCAGCGGGTACAGGGGAAACACCATATATTTT. It is translated as CASSGYRGNTIYF. The rearrangement links TRBV7-2 to TRBJ1-3; D might be TRBD1 (5 bases). Trimming removed 5 bases from V and 4 bases from J, with 9 bases in between. The CDR3 covers 13 residues. Germline V gene lookup returns CDR1 SGHTA and CDR2 FQGNSA.